The sequence of this TCR beta chain was determined in a study of early T cells in non-severe SARS-CoV-2 infection (dated by TCRdb to the early 2020s). With regard to the full study: Because TCR sequencing relied on bulk RNA taken from unsorted whole blood, pairing of alpha and beta chains was not possible.

Overall results and qualifications from the work: VDJdb matching was skewed toward anti-spike CD8 responses and likely underestimated virus-specific expansions by missing private and CD4 specificities.

A case-control design nested within a healthcare worker cohort in London, UK, was used, with weekly nasopharyngeal swab PCR tests and blood sampling performed. Healthcare workers were recruited between 23 and 31 March 2020, during the week of the UK lockdown, and were followed weekly for up to roughly 15 weeks. Taken from the germline V gene, the CDR1 and CDR2 loops are MGHRA and YSYEKL. V is trimmed back by 5 bases and J by 0 bases, and the junction contains 10 bases that no gene match accounts for. The CDR3 spans 18 residues, from the cysteine through the phenylalanine. Solely the CDR3 DNA is kept, with 54 bases framed from the first base. Libraries came from 5' RACE. This sample was sequenced with a NextSeq 500. Unique molecular identifiers were attached to individual cDNA molecules in the TCR library protocol so that sequencing error and PCR bias could be corrected. TCR alpha and beta chains were both sequenced, and the abundances of alpha and beta sequences in each sample were closely correlated with each other. Processing in the source paper ran as follows. V gene, J gene and CDR3 annotation of TCR sequences was performed with Decombinator V4. Expanded TCRs were defined as changing significantly between any two time points under a Poisson model with p below 0.0001. Abundances of TCRs were expressed as counts per million after normalisation to the total number of TCRs sequenced in each sample. TRAV1-2 paired with TRAJ12, TRAJ20 or TRAJ33 defined MAIT TCRs, while TRAV10 paired with TRAJ18 defined iNKT TCRs. A search of VDJdb, accessed on 1 November 2021, was run for TCRs annotated to CMV, EBV and SARS-CoV-2, with TCRs annotated for multiple antigens excluded. TCRdb ran its own pipeline on the public reads, namely fastp trimming at Q25 and MiXCR clone calling, and kept in-frame beta chains. Each entry is one CDR3 protein sequence, shown with its most common DNA and genes. The V and J calls were determined by TCRdb, not by the authors. In all, the sample holds 30,000 to 35,000 distinct CDR3 sequences, and over 6.5% of those were seen once. Of the sample, 2.5% to 3% falls within the top ten clones.

Comments on this clonotype: It lacks a known antigen. Base quality data are lacking; no much larger clone is found one base away.

The source is an adult who was a healthcare worker with PCR-confirmed SARS-CoV-2 infection or an uninfected control (not recorded which). The chain employs TRBV4-1 and TRBJ2-4, and 10 junctional nucleotides match TRBD1. Material: whole blood. CDR3 reads: CASSTYSGTGEAKNIQYF. The DNA sequence is as follows: TGCGCCAGCAGCACGTATTCCGGGACAGGGGAAGCCAAAAACATTCAGTACTTC.